A single sample is the source of the 5 T cell receptor beta chains below, sequenced in a study of blood T cells in healthy people across ages. Alongside a J-beta primer mix, a sample-barcoded 5' primer served in a second PCR lasting roughly 7 to 11 cycles. MiXCR was run by TCRdb on the 5' RACE reads, yielding one entry per CDR3 protein. The sample has about 670,000 distinct CDR3 sequences, 40% to 45% seen once. Sequencing used blood. The source of these receptors is a man older than 75 in good health.

The J gene is TRBJ2-5, the V gene TRBV3-1; 14 bases agree with TRBD2. J gave up 5 bases and V 2 bases, and 10 bases lay outside the gene matches. CDR3 length equals 18 residues. CDR1 is LGHDT and CDR2 is YNNKEL in the germline V gene (reference sequence). The CDR3 nucleotides read TGTGCCAGCAGCCAATATAGACTAGCGGGGGGGTTAGGGGAGACCCAGTACTTC. This codes for CASSQYRLAGGLGETQYF.

Points on this clonotype: This may stem from a read error, because a much larger clone lies one nucleotide away. J is TRBJ2-3 and V is TRBV6-2 or TRBV6-3; D is perhaps TRBD1 (5 bases). The length of the CDR3 is 17 residues. V shed 3 bases and J shed 2 bases, with 18 bases lying between them. Germline V gene lookup returns CDR1 MNHEY and CDR2 SVGEGT. CDR3 residues: CASSYAYQGLNTDTQYF. In DNA form, the CDR3 reads TGTGCCAGCAGTTATGCCTACCAGGGCCTTAACACAGATACGCAGTATTTT.

J is TRBJ2-3 and V is TRBV10-1; D gene uncertain. The germline V and J ends were trimmed by 3 bases and 0 bases, with 7 bases remaining between them. The germline CDR1 and CDR2 sequences are WNHNN and SYGVQD (reference sequence). The CDR3 is made up of 14 amino acids. DNA for the CDR3: TGCGCCAGCAGTGACGGAGCTAGCACAGATACGCAGTATTTT. This sequence encodes CASSDGASTDTQYF.

The V and J genes are TRBV19 and TRBJ2-1, with a weak D call TRBD2 (5 bases). This CDR3 region has 12 residues. The V gene's germline CDR1 is LNHDA and CDR2 SQIVND (reference sequence). The ends were cut back, 8 bases at V and 9 bases at J, with 14 bases in the middle. The CDR3 DNA reads TGTGCCAGTCGGGGATTAATGGGTGAGCAGTTCTTC. Amino acids: CASRGLMGEQFF.

This clonotype was seen more than once but under ten times. The rearrangement joins TRBV4-2 to TRBJ1-6, with D uncertain. The CDR3 is 13 amino acids. The V gene's germline CDR1 is LGHNA and CDR2 YNFKEQ. The germline V and J ends were trimmed by 5 bases and 10 bases, with 12 bases remaining between them. CDR3 coding DNA: TGTGCCAGCAGCGAAAACAGAGGGTCACCCCTCCACTTT. Its protein is CASSENRGSPLHF.